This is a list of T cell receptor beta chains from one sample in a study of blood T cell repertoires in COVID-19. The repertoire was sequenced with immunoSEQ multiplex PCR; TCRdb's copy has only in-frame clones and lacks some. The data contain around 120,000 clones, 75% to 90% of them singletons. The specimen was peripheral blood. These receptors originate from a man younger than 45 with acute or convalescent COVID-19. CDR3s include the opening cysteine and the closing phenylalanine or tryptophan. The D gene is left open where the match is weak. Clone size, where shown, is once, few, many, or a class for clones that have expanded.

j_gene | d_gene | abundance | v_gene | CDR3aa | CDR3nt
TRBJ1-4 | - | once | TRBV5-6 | CASSLAGLRNEKLFF | TGTGCCAGCAGCTTGGCCGGACTGAGGAATGAAAAACTGTTTTTT
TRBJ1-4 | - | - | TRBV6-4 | CASSVETGEKLFF | TGTGCCAGCAGTGTAGAAACCGGTGAAAAACTGTTTTTT
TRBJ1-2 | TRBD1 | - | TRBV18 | CASSPPGQGTGGYTF | TGTGCCAGCTCACCACCGGGACAGGGAACGGGGGGCTACACCTTC
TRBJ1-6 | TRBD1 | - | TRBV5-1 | CASSLASGQGNSPLHF | TGCGCCAGCAGCTTGGCCAGCGGACAGGGTAATTCACCCCTCCACTTT
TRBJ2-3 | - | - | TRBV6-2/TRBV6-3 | CASSYPVTGTRPDTQYF | TGTGCCAGCAGTTACCCCGTAACAGGGACGAGGCCAGATACGCAGTATTTT
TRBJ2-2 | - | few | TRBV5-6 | CASSLQVANTGELFF | TGTGCCAGCAGCTTGCAGGTCGCGAACACCGGGGAGCTGTTTTTT
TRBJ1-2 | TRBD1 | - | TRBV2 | CASASQGSHYGYTF | TGTGCCAGCGCCTCACAGGGGTCTCATTATGGCTACACCTTC
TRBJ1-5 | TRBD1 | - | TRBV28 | CASRAPGQGVKQPQHF | TGTGCCAGTAGAGCCCCCGGACAGGGGGTTAAGCAGCCCCAGCATTTT
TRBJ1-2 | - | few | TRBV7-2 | CASTLPGLNYGYTF | TGTGCCAGCACCCTTCCAGGCCTTAACTATGGCTACACCTTC
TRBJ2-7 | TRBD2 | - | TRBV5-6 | CASSLSALAGREQYF | TGTGCCAGCAGCTTGAGCGCACTAGCGGGGCGCGAGCAGTACTTC
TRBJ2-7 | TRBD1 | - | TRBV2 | CASSGGQGTYEQYF | TGTGCCAGCAGTGGAGGACAGGGGACGTACGAGCAGTACTTC
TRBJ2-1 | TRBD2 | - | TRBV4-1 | CASSQLGTSGINEQFF | TGCGCCAGCAGCCAGCTGGGGACTAGCGGGATAAATGAGCAGTTCTTC
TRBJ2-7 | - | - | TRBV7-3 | CASSLNRGYEQYF | TGTGCCAGCAGCCTAAACCGGGGCTACGAGCAGTACTTC
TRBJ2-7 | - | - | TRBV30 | CAWTFGGINEQYF | TGTGCCTGGACCTTCGGGGGAATCAACGAGCAGTACTTC
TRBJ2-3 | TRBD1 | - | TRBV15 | CATSRDPRDRGLIAGETDTQYF | TGTGCCACCAGCAGAGATCCTCGGGACAGGGGGCTAATAGCGGGAGAAACAGATACGCAGTATTTT
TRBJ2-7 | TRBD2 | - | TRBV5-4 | CASSLGGLAGAQGEQYF | TGTGCCAGCAGCTTGGGAGGTCTAGCGGGGGCCCAGGGCGAGCAGTACTTC
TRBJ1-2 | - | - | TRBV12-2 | CASRPRRGYGYTF | TGTGCAAGTCGCCCGAGGAGAGGCTATGGCTACACCTTC
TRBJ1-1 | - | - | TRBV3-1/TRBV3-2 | CASSHRATEAFF | TGTGCCAGCAGCCACAGGGCCACTGAAGCTTTCTTT
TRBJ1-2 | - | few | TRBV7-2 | CASSSSGRGNGYTF | TGTGCCAGCAGCTCCTCAGGAAGAGGGAATGGCTACACCTTC
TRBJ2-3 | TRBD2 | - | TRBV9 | CASSATSGGLDTQYF | TGTGCCAGCAGCGCGACTAGCGGGGGGTTAGATACGCAGTATTTT
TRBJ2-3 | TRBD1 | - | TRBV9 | CASSTLPGQGADTQYF | TGTGCCAGCAGCACCTTGCCCGGACAGGGGGCAGATACGCAGTATTTT
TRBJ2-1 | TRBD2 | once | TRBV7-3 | CASSRAGASGGRSEQFF | TGTGCCAGCAGCCGAGCCGGGGCTAGCGGGGGGAGGAGTGAGCAGTTCTTC
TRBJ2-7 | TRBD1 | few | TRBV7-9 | CASSQRQGTDYEQYF | TGTGCCAGCAGCCAAAGACAGGGCACGGATTACGAGCAGTACTTC
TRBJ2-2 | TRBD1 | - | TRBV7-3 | CASSLRGPGELFF | TGTGCCAGCAGCCTGAGGGGGCCCGGGGAGCTGTTTTTT
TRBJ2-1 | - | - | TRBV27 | CASSELGGYNNEQFF | TGTGCCAGCAGTGAGCTGGGCGGGTACAACAATGAGCAGTTCTTC
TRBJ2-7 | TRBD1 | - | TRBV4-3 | CASSQGQGQGSYEQYF | TGCGCCAGCAGCCAAGGTCAGGGACAGGGGTCCTACGAGCAGTACTTC
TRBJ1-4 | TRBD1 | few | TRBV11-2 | CASSPQGSGEKLFF | TGTGCCAGCAGCCCACAGGGGAGTGGTGAAAAACTGTTTTTT
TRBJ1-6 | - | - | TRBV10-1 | CASCIWSEQVYNSPLHF | TGCGCCAGCTGTATTTGGTCAGAACAGGTGTATAATTCACCCCTCCACTTT
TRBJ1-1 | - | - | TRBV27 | CASSLGAGNTEAFF | TGTGCCAGCAGTTTGGGTGCGGGGAACACTGAAGCTTTCTTT
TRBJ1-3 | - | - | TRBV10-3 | CAISEGASGNTIYF | TGTGCCATCAGTGAAGGAGCCTCTGGAAACACCATATATTTT
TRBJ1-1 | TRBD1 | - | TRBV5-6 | CASSISDRDLTEAFF | TGTGCCAGCAGCATTTCGGACAGGGATCTCACTGAAGCTTTCTTT
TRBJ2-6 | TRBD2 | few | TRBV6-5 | CASTSSGGGANVLTF | TGTGCCAGCACCTCCTCGGGGGGTGGGGCCAACGTCCTGACTTTC
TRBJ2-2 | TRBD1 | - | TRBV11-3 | CASSLLQGITGELFF | TGTGCCAGCAGCTTACTACAGGGGATTACCGGGGAGCTGTTTTTT
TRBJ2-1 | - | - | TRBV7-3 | CASSSLAEGPYHEQFF | TGTGCCAGCAGCTCCTTAGCGGAGGGACCCTACCATGAGCAGTTCTTC
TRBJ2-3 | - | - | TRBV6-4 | CASSGMGLSTDTQYF | TGTGCCAGCAGTGGGATGGGGCTAAGCACAGATACGCAGTATTTT
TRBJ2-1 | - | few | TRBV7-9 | CASSLFEGSSYNEQFF | TGTGCCAGCAGCTTATTTGAGGGTAGCTCCTACAATGAGCAGTTCTTC
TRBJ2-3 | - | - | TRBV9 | CASSARPLGGRDTQYF | TGTGCCAGCAGCGCCCGTCCCTTGGGGGGTCGAGATACGCAGTATTTT
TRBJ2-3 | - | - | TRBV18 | CASSPLAEDTQYF | TGTGCCAGCTCACCACTAGCGGAGGATACGCAGTATTTT
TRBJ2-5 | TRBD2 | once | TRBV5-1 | CASSRGGLEETQYF | TGCGCCAGCAGCCGGGGAGGGCTAGAAGAGACCCAGTACTTC
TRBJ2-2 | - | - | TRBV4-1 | CASSWSTGELFF | TGCGCCAGCAGCTGGAGCACCGGGGAGCTGTTTTTT
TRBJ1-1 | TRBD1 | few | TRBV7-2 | CASSQNRGVSGTEAFF | TGTGCCAGCAGCCAAAACAGGGGAGTAAGCGGGACTGAAGCTTTCTTT
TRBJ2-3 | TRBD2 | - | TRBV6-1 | CASSGLTAGGADTQYF | TGTGCCAGCAGTGGACTGACAGCGGGGGGGGCAGATACGCAGTATTTT
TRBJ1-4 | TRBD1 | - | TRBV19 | CASSTDWTGYREKLFF | TGTGCCAGTAGTACCGACTGGACAGGGTACCGAGAAAAACTGTTTTTT
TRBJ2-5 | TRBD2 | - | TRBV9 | CASSVSGGAGETQYF | TGTGCCAGCAGCGTTAGCGGGGGGGCTGGAGAGACCCAGTACTTC
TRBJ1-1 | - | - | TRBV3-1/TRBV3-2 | CASSLGLGITEAFF | TGTGCCAGCAGCCTGGGCCTCGGGATCACTGAAGCTTTCTTT
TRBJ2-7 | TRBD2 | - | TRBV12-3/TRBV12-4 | CASSGLAGEYF | TGTGCCAGCAGTGGACTAGCGGGCGAGTACTTC
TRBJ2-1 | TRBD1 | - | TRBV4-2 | CASSQGQGINEQFF | TGTGCCAGCAGCCAAGGACAGGGAATCAATGAGCAGTTCTTC
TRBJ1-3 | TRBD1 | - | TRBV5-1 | CASQGGTSGNTIYF | TGCGCCAGCCAGGGGGGCACCTCTGGAAACACCATATATTTT
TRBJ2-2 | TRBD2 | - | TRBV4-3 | CASSQDLLAGANTGELFF | TGCGCCAGCAGCCAAGATCTGCTAGCGGGGGCGAACACCGGGGAGCTGTTTTTT
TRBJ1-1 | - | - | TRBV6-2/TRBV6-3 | CASSHYDRNTEAFF | TGTGCCAGCAGCCACTACGACAGGAACACTGAAGCTTTCTTT
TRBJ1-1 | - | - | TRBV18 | CASSPVPSSGTEAFF | TGTGCCAGCTCACCAGTTCCTTCCTCGGGCACTGAAGCTTTCTTT
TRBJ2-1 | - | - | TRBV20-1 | CSASSAEIAVYNEQFF | TGCAGTGCTAGTTCTGCTGAGATAGCGGTATACAATGAGCAGTTCTTC
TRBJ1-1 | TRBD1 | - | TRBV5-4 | CASNLDRGQNTEAFF | TGTGCCAGCAACTTAGACAGGGGGCAGAACACTGAAGCTTTCTTT
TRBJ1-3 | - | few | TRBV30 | CASGLSGNTIYF | TGTGCCTCCGGACTCTCTGGAAACACCATATATTTT
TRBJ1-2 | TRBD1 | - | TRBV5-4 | CASSFRDRSYGYTF | TGTGCCAGCAGCTTTCGGGACAGGTCCTATGGCTACACCTTC
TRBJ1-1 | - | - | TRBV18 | CASSPGVPEAFF | TGTGCCAGCTCACCGGGAGTACCTGAAGCTTTCTTT
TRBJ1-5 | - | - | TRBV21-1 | CASSTKAETGGANQPQHF | TGTGCCAGCAGCACCAAAGCGGAGACAGGGGGCGCGAATCAGCCCCAGCATTTT
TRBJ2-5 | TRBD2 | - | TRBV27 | CASSFGLAGGPGTQYF | TGTGCCAGCAGTTTCGGACTAGCGGGAGGGCCAGGGACCCAGTACTTC
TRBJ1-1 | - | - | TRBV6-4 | CASRPGVAANTEAFF | TGTGCCAGCAGGCCCGGGGTGGCGGCCAACACTGAAGCTTTCTTT